One sample yielded the 22 T cell receptor beta chains listed below, sequenced in a study of blood T cell repertoires in COVID-19. Clones were sequenced by immunoSEQ multiplex PCR, and TCRdb holds only the in-frame ones, with some missing. The sample yields 200,000 or so clones, approximately 80% seen once. Sequenced input: peripheral blood. All receptors derive from an elderly woman with COVID-19, enrolled during active disease.

This sequence joins TRBV7-9 and TRBJ2-7, with 8 bases lining up with TRBD2. Looked up from germline, CDR1 is SEHNR and CDR2 is FQNEAQ (reference sequence). The CDR3 runs 13 residues. The V and J ends lost 5 bases and 6 bases, in that order; junction bases with no gene match: 6. CDR3 bases: TGTGCCAGCAGCAAGCGGGAGATAGGCGAGCAGTACTTC. Translated: CASSKREIGEQYF.

This CDR3 reads CASSLDFLAGETFYNEQFF. CDR3 nucleotide sequence: TGCGCCAGCAGCTTAGATTTCTTAGCGGGGGAGACATTCTACAATGAGCAGTTCTTC. The chain links TRBV10-2 to TRBJ2-1; TRBD2 matches 9 bases. Germline lookup yields CDR1 WSHSY and CDR2 SAAADI. The CDR3 totals 19 residues. The J segment lost 3 bases and the V segment lost 6 bases, leaving 18 bases of the junction unmatched.

The chain recombines TRBV19 with TRBJ2-2; 9 bases are shared with TRBD2. Germline V lookup: CDR1 LNHDA, CDR2 SQIVND (reference sequence). V was pared by 5 bases and J by 4 bases, with 11 bases of the junction left unmatched. The CDR3 runs 17 residues. The CDR3 bases are TGTGCCAGTAGTCTTCCCCGGACTAGCGACAGCACCGGGGAGCTGTTTTTT. Protein sequence: CASSLPRTSDSTGELFF.

On this clone: Other DNA sequences in the same sample also yield this CDR3. CDR3 coding DNA: TGTGCCAGCAGCCCCCTTGGGGGGGGAGAGACCCAGTACTTC. It codes for CASSPLGGGETQYF. The genes are TRBV9 and TRBJ2-5; TRBD2 matches 7 bases. The CDR3 spans 14 residues. The germline V gene encodes CDR1 SGDLS and CDR2 YYNGEE. The J segment lost 4 bases and the V segment lost 4 bases, leaving 7 bases of the junction unmatched.

V is TRBV11-3 and J is TRBJ1-6, with D perhaps matching TRBD1 (6 bases). The CDR3 extends over 15 amino acids. Trimming left V 5 bases short and J 10 bases short, with 18 bases between. Germline loops: CDR1 SGHNT, CDR2 YENEEA. The CDR3 DNA reads TGTGCCAGCAGCCCCCAACAGGGAGTCGGCTCACCCCTCCACTTT. The encoded protein is CASSPQQGVGSPLHF.

This chain links TRBV19 with TRBJ2-2, with D possibly being TRBD2 (5 bases). V dropped 5 bases and J dropped 5 bases, with 12 bases sitting between them. Germline lookup yields CDR1 LNHDA and CDR2 SQIVND (reference sequence). This CDR3 has 14 residues. CDR3 region: CASSSREWTGELFF. In DNA, the CDR3 is TGTGCCAGTAGTTCTCGGGAATGGACCGGGGAGCTGTTTTTT.

The chain uses TRBV19 and TRBJ2-7, with 11 bases matching TRBD2. Germline CDR1 LNHDA, CDR2 SQIVND (reference sequence). Trimming at V came to 4 bases and at J to 5 bases, leaving 10 bases not matched to a gene. The CDR3 is made up of 16 amino acids. For the CDR3, the DNA is TGTGCCAGTAGTACAACTAGCGGGAGTCTTATCCACGAGCAGTACTTC. Amino acid sequence: CASSTTSGSLIHEQYF.

This chain connects TRBV6-6 to TRBJ1-1; 7 bases align to TRBD1. Germline loops: CDR1 MNHNY, CDR2 SVGAGI (reference sequence). The J segment lost 0 bases and the V segment lost 8 bases, leaving 3 bases of the junction unmatched. CDR3 length: 13 amino acids. The CDR3, as DNA: TGTGCCAGCCTTACAGGGGTGAACACTGAAGCTTTCTTT. Translated: CASLTGVNTEAFF.

V is TRBV27 and J is TRBJ2-7, with 8 nucleotides matching TRBD2. In germline, CDR1 is MNHEY, CDR2 SMNVEV (reference sequence). The V segment lost 4 bases and the J segment 3 bases; nucleotides outside the gene matches: 8. This CDR3 contains 15 residues. The CDR3 bases are TGTGCCAGCAGTTCCGGGACTAGAGGTTACTACGAGCAGTACTTC. Translation gives CASSSGTRGYYEQYF.

The V call is TRBV5-6, the J call TRBJ1-1, with 7 bases aligning to TRBD1. Germline V lookup: CDR1 SGHDT, CDR2 YYEEEE. This CDR3 spans 15 amino acids. J lost 2 bases, V lost 4 bases, and 8 bases had no gene match. In nucleotides, the CDR3 is TGTGCCAGCAGCCCGTATAGGACAGGAAACACTGAAGCTTTCTTT. Protein: CASSPYRTGNTEAFF.

This chain connects TRBV19 to TRBJ2-7; 8 nucleotides agree with TRBD1. Germline trimming cut 5 bases from V and 4 bases from J; bases unmatched to any gene: 7. Germline V gene data show CDR1 as LNHDA and CDR2 as SQIVND (reference sequence). This CDR3 contains 14 residues. The CDR3 DNA sequence: TGTGCCAGTAGTCCCTGGACAGGGTATTACGAGCAGTACTTC. Its translation: CASSPWTGYYEQYF.

V and J are TRBV12-3 or TRBV12-4 and TRBJ2-5; D is unclear. V lost 6 bases, J lost 0 bases, and 5 bases lay in between. The CDR3 loop spans 12 amino acids. The CDR3 sequence is CASRLNQETQYF. The CDR3 DNA reads TGTGCCAGCAGACTCAACCAAGAGACCCAGTACTTC.

Of note for this clone: Other DNA sequences from this sample encode an identical CDR3 as well. The genes are TRBV6-2 or TRBV6-3 and TRBJ1-2; 7 bases align to TRBD1. With 5 bases clipped from V and 4 bases from J, the junction kept 1 base outside the gene matches. Germline V gene data show CDR1 as MNHEY and CDR2 as SVGEGT. This CDR3 region has 12 residues. The CDR3 is CASSRDSYGYTF. The CDR3 DNA is TGTGCCAGCAGTAGGGACAGCTATGGCTACACCTTC.

This clone appeared a single time. The chain carries TRBV21-1 and TRBJ2-3; the D call in the table, TRBD2, was not verified against the DNA. TRBV21-1 is recorded as a pseudogene. This CDR3 is 18 amino acids long. Written as DNA, the CDR3 is TGTGCCAGCAGCAAGGGTAGCGGGGGGCGCCCTAGCACAGATACGCAGTATTTT. This translates into CASSKGSGGRPSTDTQYF.

The chain links TRBV6-2 or TRBV6-3 to TRBJ1-1; D gene unclear. Between the trimmed V and J ends, which lost 2 bases and 5 bases, there was a span of 9 bases. The CDR3 covers 13 residues. Germline loops: CDR1 MNHEY, CDR2 SVGEGT. Here the CDR3 reads CASSYIGETEAFF. The DNA for the CDR3 is TGTGCCAGCAGTTACATCGGGGAAACTGAAGCTTTCTTT.

This chain uses TRBV10-1 with TRBJ2-7; D is unclear. The CDR3 contains 13 residues. CDR1 is WNHNN, CDR2 SYGVQD, per germline (reference sequence). V was trimmed by 4 bases and J by 3 bases, leaving 10 bases between them. The CDR3 coding sequence is TGCGCCAGCAGTGGGAAGCTAGACTACGAGCAGTACTTC. It is translated as CASSGKLDYEQYF.

This sequence joins TRBV21-1 and TRBJ2-7; TRBD1, the table's D call, was not compared with the DNA. TRBV21-1 is reported as a pseudogene. CDR3 length: 16 residues. The CDR3 bases are TGTGCCAGCAGCAAAGGTCGGCCCCAGGGCACCTACGAGCAGTACTTC. Translating it yields CASSKGRPQGTYEQYF.

The chain employs TRBV18 and TRBJ1-2; D gene unclear. CDR1 KGHSH and CDR2 LQKENI come from the germline V gene. The CDR3 length is 14 residues. V was shortened by 0 bases and J by 5 bases, with 10 bases between the two germline ends. CDR3 protein: CASSPPSGEYGYTF. For the CDR3, the DNA is TGTGCCAGCTCACCACCGTCGGGAGAGTATGGCTACACCTTC.

This chain connects TRBV10-3 to TRBJ2-1; 7 nucleotides align to TRBD2. Germline CDR1 ENHRY, CDR2 SYGVKD. This CDR3 contains 12 residues. After removal of 4 bases from V and 10 bases from J, the junction contained 4 bases not matched to a gene. The CDR3 nucleotides read TGTGCCATCAGTGGTGCGGGACTAGAGCAGTTCTTC. Protein: CAISGAGLEQFF.

The chain couples TRBV11-2 to TRBJ1-6; possible D gene TRBD1, 6 bases. Trimming stripped 1 base from V and 8 bases from J, with 9 bases between. CDR3 length: 14 residues. Per the germline V gene, CDR1 is SGHAT and CDR2 is FQNNGV. The DNA for the CDR3 is TGTGCCAGCAGCTTAGGGCAGGGGCATTCACCCCTCCACTTT. It encodes CASSLGQGHSPLHF.

On this clone itself: Distinct nucleotide sequences in the sample also encode this CDR3. The chain links TRBV5-1 to TRBJ1-2, with D maybe TRBD1 (6 bases). Trimming took off 4 bases at V and 2 bases at J, with 9 bases between the two ends. This CDR3 contains 13 residues. The V gene's germline CDR1 is SGHRS and CDR2 YFSETQ. The DNA of the CDR3 is TGCGCCAGCAGCCCGGACAGCAACTATGGCTACACCTTC. It yields the protein CASSPDSNYGYTF. Full variable domain (rest looked up from reference TRBV5-1 and TRBJ1-2): KAGVTQTPRYLIKTRGQQVTLSCSPISGHRSVSWYQQTPGQGLQFLFEYFSETQRNKGNFPGRFSGRQFSNSRSEMNVSTLELGDSALYLCASSPDSNYGYTFGSGTRLTVV.

J is TRBJ1-3 and V is TRBV30, with D possibly TRBD1 on 5 matching bases. This CDR3 is 15 amino acids long. Looked up from germline, CDR1 is GTSNPN and CDR2 is SVGIG (reference sequence). The V gene lost 5 bases and the J gene lost 0 bases, with 14 bases spanning the gap. CDR3 in amino acids: CAWARGTPSGNTIYF. CDR3 sequence (DNA): TGTGCCTGGGCGCGGGGGACCCCCTCTGGAAACACCATATATTTT.